This T cell receptor (beta chain) derives from a study of cytomegalovirus exposure and HLA in healthy donors. The CDR3 is 15 amino acids. The trim removed 4 bases at V and 2 bases at J, leaving 6 bases unmatched. Germline CDR1 MGHDK, CDR2 SYGVNS. TCRdb's table, derived via immunoSEQ multiplex PCR, lists solely in-frame clones and lacks some. Here the sample spans 75,000 to 100,000 clones, 95% to 97% being singletons. The receptor comes from a man between 18 and 29 years old in good health and CMV-seronegative. The chain has TRBV25-1 and TRBJ2-3, with TRBD1 matching over 7 bases. Sequenced material: PBMCs. The CDR3 here is CASSAYRGNTDTQYF. DNA for the CDR3: TGTGCCAGCAGTGCCTACAGGGGAAACACAGATACGCAGTATTTT.